This T cell receptor (beta chain) was identified during a study of OX40 agonist ivuxolimab in advanced cancers. Study-level results: Among T cells, CD8+ cells averaged more expanded clones than CD4+ cells.

Concerning this clone: Its specificity is unknown.

From germline, CDR1 is SGDLS and CDR2 YYNGEE. Unmatched junction bases numbered 7, after V lost 4 bases and J lost 6 bases. This CDR3 contains 14 residues. Profiled with immunoSEQ multiplex PCR; TCRdb holds only in-frame clones, not every one. The top ten hold about 9.8% of the sample, which has 45,000 to 55,000 clones, about 85% seen once. The sequences come from CD4+ or CD8+ T cells sorted from blood, collected in a trial of the OX40 agonist ivuxolimab. This chain joins TRBV9 and TRBJ2-5; 9 bases are shared with TRBD1. This clonotype was sampled from an adult with an advanced solid tumor such as melanoma, head and neck, liver or kidney cancer. This CDR3 reads CASSRDRAGKTQYF. CDR3 coding DNA: TGTGCCAGCAGCCGGGACAGGGCAGGAAAGACCCAGTACTTC.